This entry lists 12 T cell receptor beta chains sequenced from one sample in a study of CD8 T cells in Susac syndrome. The RNA, 0.5 to 1 ug, was put through reverse transcription using random hexamers. MiXCR, applied by TCRdb to the immunoSEQ multiplex PCR reads, yields one record per CDR3 protein. Counted here are 100,000 to 150,000 distinct CDR3 sequences, around 80% occurring once; the ten biggest clones make up roughly 0.48%. Specimen: CD8+ T cells from PBMCs. Receptors originate from a human donor with multiple sclerosis.

V and J are TRBV24-1 and TRBJ2-1; tentatively, D is TRBD2 (5 bases). Germline lookup yields CDR1 KGHDR and CDR2 SFDVKD. Trimming pared 2 bases from V and 3 bases from J, leaving 7 bases between. The CDR3 spans 14 residues. In DNA form, the CDR3 reads TGTGCCACCAGTGATTCCGGGGTCTACAATGAGCAGTTCTTC. Translated, it gives CATSDSGVYNEQFF.

This CDR3 reads CASSLGARDTQYF. For the CDR3, the DNA is TGTGCCAGCAGCTTAGGGGCCAGAGATACGCAGTATTTT. V gene TRBV7-9 combines with J gene TRBJ2-3, with D unresolved. The CDR3 is 13 amino acids. V lost 1 base to trimming and J lost 5 bases, with 7 bases between them. Germline values: CDR1 SEHNR, CDR2 FQNEAQ (reference sequence).

The gene calls are TRBV7-9 and TRBJ2-3; 10 bases map to TRBD1. The CDR3 has 16 amino acids. Germline lookup yields CDR1 SEHNR and CDR2 FQNEAQ (reference sequence). J lost 5 bases, V lost 5 bases, and 10 bases had no gene match. The CDR3 loop is CASSPLTGGVGDTQYF. CDR3 sequence (DNA): TGTGCCAGCAGCCCGTTGACAGGGGGCGTCGGAGATACGCAGTATTTT.

The chain uses TRBV12-3 or TRBV12-4 and TRBJ1-2, with 9 bases that match TRBD1. V was pared by 6 bases and J by 3 bases, with 17 bases of the junction left unmatched. This CDR3 has 18 residues. Here the CDR3 DNA reads TGTGCCAGCAGGTCTACCGGACAGGGGCCCGAAAACTACTATGGCTACACCTTC. Translated, it gives CASRSTGQGPENYYGYTF.

This sequence joins TRBV7-9 and TRBJ2-5; 8 positions agree with TRBD1. Trimming took 4 bases from V and 5 from J; bases not matched to a gene: 6. This CDR3 is 14 amino acids long. Germline V gene lookup returns CDR1 SEHNR and CDR2 FQNEAQ (reference sequence). As DNA, the CDR3 is TGTGCCAGCAGCTACCCAGGGGGCACGGAGACCCAGTACTTC. It specifies CASSYPGGTETQYF.

The chain employs TRBV11-2 and TRBJ2-3, with TRBD1 matching over 10 bases. This CDR3 comprises 14 residues. CDR1 is SGHAT and CDR2 is FQNNGV in the germline V gene. After removal of 6 bases from V and 4 bases from J, the junction contained 4 bases not matched to a gene. The CDR3 sequence is CASRTGGGADTQYF. The CDR3 nucleotides are TGTGCCAGCAGGACAGGGGGCGGTGCAGATACGCAGTATTTT. Filled out from reference TRBV11-2 and TRBJ2-3, the complete variable domain reads EAGVAQSPRYKIIEKRQSVAFWCNPISGHATLYWYQQILGQGPKLLIQFQNNGVVDDSQLPKDRFSAERLKGVDSTLKIQPAKLEDSAVYLCASRTGGGADTQYFGPGTRLTVL.

Only a few counts were recorded for this clonotype. This chain joins TRBV6-1 and TRBJ2-3; 7 nucleotides match TRBD1. The V and J ends lost 6 bases and 4 bases, in that order; junction bases with no gene match: 4. The CDR3 sequence is 13 residues long. Germline V gives CDR1 MNHNS, CDR2 SASEGT. CDR3 protein: CASRGGQADTQYF. CDR3 in DNA: TGTGCCAGCAGAGGGGGCCAAGCAGATACGCAGTATTTT.

The V gene is TRBV10-3, the J gene TRBJ1-1; D ambiguous. The CDR3 is made up of 13 amino acids. Germline assignment: CDR1 ENHRY and CDR2 SYGVKD. V lost 8 bases and J lost 13, with 23 bases in between. The CDR3 region is CAIEWRVELKLFF. CDR3 DNA sequence: TGTGCCATCGAGTGGAGGGTCGAACTGAAGCTTTTCTTT.

The J gene is TRBJ2-2, the V gene TRBV18; perhaps TRBD1 as D (6 bases). The CDR3 spans 21 residues. Germline CDR1 reads KGHSH; CDR2 reads LQKENI. The germline V and J ends were trimmed by 0 bases and 1 base, with 24 bases remaining between them. CDR3 residues: CASSPPLGSGDPRWNTGELFF. CDR3 nucleotides: TGTGCCAGCTCACCACCCCTAGGGTCAGGGGACCCCCGATGGAACACCGGGGAGCTGTTTTTT.

V usage is TRBV20-1 and J usage is TRBJ2-1; 10 bases fit TRBD2. Germline loops: CDR1 DFQATT, CDR2 SNEGSKA (reference sequence). Trimming cost V 4 bases and J 6 bases; bases outside gene matches: 6. The CDR3 loop spans 14 amino acids. The CDR3 DNA sequence: TGCAGTGCTACCCCTAGCGGGAGAGGCAATGAGCAGTTCTTC. Amino acids: CSATPSGRGNEQFF.

The chain has TRBV6-2 or TRBV6-3 and TRBJ2-3; D is perhaps TRBD2 (5 bases). The CDR3 is 15 amino acids. V lost 5 bases to trimming and J lost 0 bases, with 12 bases between them. Germline lookup yields CDR1 MNHEY and CDR2 SVGEGT. CDR3 DNA: TGTGCCAGCAGTCTCGGACTGACTAGCACAGATACGCAGTATTTT. This sequence encodes CASSLGLTSTDTQYF.

The chain joins TRBV4-1 to TRBJ1-3; D gene unclear. The CDR3 covers 13 residues. Per the germline V gene, CDR1 is MGHRA and CDR2 is YSYEKL. V gave up 3 bases and J gave up 1 base, with 4 bases separating them. Here the CDR3 reads CASSQVSGNTIYF. CDR3 nucleotide sequence: TGCGCCAGCAGCCAGGTTTCTGGAAACACCATATATTTT.